This T cell receptor (beta chain) emerged from a study of cytomegalovirus exposure and HLA in healthy donors. Whole-study context: Of several hundred genotyped donors, 81% clustered with self-reported Caucasian donors. Whole-study results and caveats: Previously analyzed data showed that most TCR beta V segments were productive at a frequency of about 87% or about 30%. Solely CMV serostatus was available to characterize immune exposure.

Germline V CDR1 and CDR2: KGHSH, LQKENI. This CDR3 is built from 14 residues. V lost 2 bases, J lost 4 bases, and 11 bases lay in between. About this clone: Antigen specificity is unknown.

Primers for the PCR totalled 60 Vbeta and 13 Jbeta. TCRdb keeps only in-frame clones here, not all; method: immunoSEQ multiplex PCR. There are around 100,000 clones in the sample; about four fifths occur only once, and approximately 23% lies in the top ten. The TCR sequence derives from a man aged 25-45 years in good health and CMV-seropositive. The genes are TRBV18 and TRBJ1-2; no definite D call. The sequenced material came from PBMCs. CDR3 in DNA: TGTGCCAGCTCACCAGGCAGCGGTGTCTATGGCTACACCTTC. It is translated as CASSPGSGVYGYTF. The full variable domain, rest sourced from reference TRBV18 and TRBJ1-2, is NAGVMQNPRHLVRRRGQEARLRCSPMKGHSHVYWYRQLPEEGLKFMVYLQKENIIDESGMPKERFSAEFPKEGPSILRIQQVVRGDSAAYFCASSPGSGVYGYTFGSGTRLTVV.